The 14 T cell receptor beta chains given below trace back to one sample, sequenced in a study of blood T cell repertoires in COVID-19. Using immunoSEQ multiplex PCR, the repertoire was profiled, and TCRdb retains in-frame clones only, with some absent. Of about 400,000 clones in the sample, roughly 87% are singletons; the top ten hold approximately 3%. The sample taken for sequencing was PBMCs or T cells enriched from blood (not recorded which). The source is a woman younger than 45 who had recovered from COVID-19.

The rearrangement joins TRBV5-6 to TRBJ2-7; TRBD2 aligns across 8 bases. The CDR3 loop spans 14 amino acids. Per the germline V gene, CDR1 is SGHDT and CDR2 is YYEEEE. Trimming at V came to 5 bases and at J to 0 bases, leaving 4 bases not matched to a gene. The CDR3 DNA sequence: TGTGCCAGCAGACAACTAGCGGTCTCCTACGAGCAGTACTTC. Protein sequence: CASRQLAVSYEQYF. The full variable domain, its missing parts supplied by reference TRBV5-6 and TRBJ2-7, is DAGVTQSPTHLIKTRGQQVTLRCSPKSGHDTVSWYQQALGQGPQFIFQYYEEEERQRGNFPDRFSGHQFPNYSSELNVNALLLGDSALYLCASRQLAVSYEQYFGPGTRLTVT.

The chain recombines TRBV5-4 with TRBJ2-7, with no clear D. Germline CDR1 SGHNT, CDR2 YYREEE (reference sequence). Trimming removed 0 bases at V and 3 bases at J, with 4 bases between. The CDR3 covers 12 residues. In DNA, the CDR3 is TGTGCCAGCAGCTTGGACTTCTACGAGCAGTACTTC. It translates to CASSLDFYEQYF.

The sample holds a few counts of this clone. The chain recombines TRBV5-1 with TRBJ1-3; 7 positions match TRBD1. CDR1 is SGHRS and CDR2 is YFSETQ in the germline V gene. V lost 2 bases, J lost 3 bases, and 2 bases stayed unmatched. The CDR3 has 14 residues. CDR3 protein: CASSFGTDGNTIYF. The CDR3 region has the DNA TGCGCCAGCAGCTTCGGGACAGATGGAAACACCATATATTTT.

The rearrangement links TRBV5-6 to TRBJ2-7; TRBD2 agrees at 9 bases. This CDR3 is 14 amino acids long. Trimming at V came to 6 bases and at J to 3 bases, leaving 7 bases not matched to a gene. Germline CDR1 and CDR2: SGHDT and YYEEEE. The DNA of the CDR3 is TGTGCCAGCAAGGTATTAGCGGGGGTCTACGAGCAGTACTTC. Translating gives CASKVLAGVYEQYF.

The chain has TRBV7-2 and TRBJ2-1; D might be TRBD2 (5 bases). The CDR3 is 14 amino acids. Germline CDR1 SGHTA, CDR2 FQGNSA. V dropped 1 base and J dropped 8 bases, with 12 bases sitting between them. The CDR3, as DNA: TGTGCCAGCAGCTTAGTAGGCTCGCGGGATGAGCAGTTCTTC. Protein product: CASSLVGSRDEQFF.

The CDR3 DNA is TGTGCCAGCAGCTTCAGTAGCGGGGGGGCCTCTCGGGAGCAGTACTTC. This gives the protein CASSFSSGGASREQYF. The gene calls are TRBV5-8 and TRBJ2-7; TRBD2 aligns across 11 bases. Germline CDR1 is SGHTS and CDR2 is YDEGEE. V lost 2 bases and J lost 7; bases outside the gene matches: 11. This CDR3 has 16 residues.

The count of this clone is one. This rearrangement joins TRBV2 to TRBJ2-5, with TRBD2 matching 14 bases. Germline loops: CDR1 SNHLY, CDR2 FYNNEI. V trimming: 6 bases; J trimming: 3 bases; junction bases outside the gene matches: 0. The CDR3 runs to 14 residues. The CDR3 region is CASRGLAGEETQYF. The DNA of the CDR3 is TGTGCCAGCAGGGGACTAGCGGGGGAAGAGACCCAGTACTTC.

The CDR3 coding sequence is TGCGCCAGCAGCCAAACTACCACAGGGGGCATTGGGGAAAAACTGTTTTTT. This codes for CASSQTTTGGIGEKLFF. The rearrangement links TRBV4-1 to TRBJ1-4; 9 bases align to TRBD1. The CDR3 loop spans 17 amino acids. Germline CDR1 MGHRA, CDR2 YSYEKL. Losses at the gene ends were 2 bases for V and 8 bases for J; bases not matched to a gene: 12.

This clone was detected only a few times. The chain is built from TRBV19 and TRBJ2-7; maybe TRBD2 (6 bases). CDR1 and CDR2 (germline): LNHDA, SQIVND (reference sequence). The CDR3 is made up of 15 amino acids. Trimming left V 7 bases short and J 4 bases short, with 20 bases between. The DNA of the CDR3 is TGTGCCAGTACCCCGGGTGGAGGGGAAAGGTACGAGCAGTACTTC. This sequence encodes CASTPGGGERYEQYF.

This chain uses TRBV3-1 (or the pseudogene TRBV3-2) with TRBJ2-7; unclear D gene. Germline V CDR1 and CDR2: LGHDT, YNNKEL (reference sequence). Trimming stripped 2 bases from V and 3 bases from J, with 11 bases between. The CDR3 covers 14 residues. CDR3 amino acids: CASSQLIQDYEQYF. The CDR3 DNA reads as TGTGCCAGCAGCCAATTGATCCAGGACTACGAGCAGTACTTC.

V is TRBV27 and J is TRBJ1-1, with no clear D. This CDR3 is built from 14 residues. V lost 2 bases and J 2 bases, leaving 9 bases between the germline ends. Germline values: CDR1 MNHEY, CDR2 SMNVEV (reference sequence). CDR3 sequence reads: CASSLAGENTEAFF. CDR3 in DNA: TGTGCCAGCAGTTTAGCCGGGGAAAACACTGAAGCTTTCTTT.

The CDR3 nucleotides are TGTGCCAGCAGCCGAACACTCCCGTCTAGCGGGAGGTCCTACGAGCAGTACTTC. Encoded protein: CASSRTLPSSGRSYEQYF. This chain uses TRBV3-1 (or the pseudogene TRBV3-2) with TRBJ2-7, with 11 bases fitting TRBD2. J lost 1 base, V lost 4 bases, and 12 bases had no gene match. Germline lookup yields CDR1 LGHDT and CDR2 YNNKEL (reference sequence). The CDR3 spans 18 residues.

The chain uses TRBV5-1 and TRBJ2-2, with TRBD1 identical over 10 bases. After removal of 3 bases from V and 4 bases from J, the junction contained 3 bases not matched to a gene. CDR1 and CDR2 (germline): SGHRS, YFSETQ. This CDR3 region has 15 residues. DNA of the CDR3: TGCGCCAGCAGCTGGGACAGGGGTATCACCGGGGAGCTGTTTTTT. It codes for CASSWDRGITGELFF. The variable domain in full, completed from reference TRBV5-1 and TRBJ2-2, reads KAGVTQTPRYLIKTRGQQVTLSCSPISGHRSVSWYQQTPGQGLQFLFEYFSETQRNKGNFPGRFSGRQFSNSRSEMNVSTLELGDSALYLCASSWDRGITGELFFGEGSRLTVL.

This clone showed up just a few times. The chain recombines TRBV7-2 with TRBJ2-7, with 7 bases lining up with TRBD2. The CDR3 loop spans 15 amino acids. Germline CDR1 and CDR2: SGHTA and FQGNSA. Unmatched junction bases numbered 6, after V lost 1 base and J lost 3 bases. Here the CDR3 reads CASSLDSGPYYEQYF. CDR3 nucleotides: TGTGCCAGCAGCTTAGATAGCGGGCCGTACTACGAGCAGTACTTC.